This TCR beta chain was found in a study of cytomegalovirus exposure and HLA in healthy donors. Study overall: The 120 or so validation repertoires used the same platform as the 550 to 850 first-cohort repertoires (as reported by a later analysis).

Germline loops: CDR1 SGHAT, CDR2 FQNNGV. Deletions cut 5 bases from V and 2 bases from J, with 4 bases between. The CDR3 totals 11 residues. Turning to this clone: Just one base apart from a much larger clone, this may be a read error.

Clones were read by immunoSEQ multiplex PCR, and TCRdb kept only the in-frame ones, dropping some. Of about 300,000 clones detected, 70% to 90% appear once; the ten largest clones hold approximately 0.94%. The clonotype was recovered from a woman between 18 and 29 years old in good health and CMV-seronegative. The V gene is TRBV11-2, the J gene TRBJ2-7; D not resolved. Sequenced sample: PBMCs. CDR3: CASSPAYEQYF. CDR3 sequence (DNA): TGTGCCAGCAGCCCGGCCTACGAGCAGTACTTC.